This T cell receptor (beta chain) is drawn from a study of chemoradiotherapy in HPV16-positive cancers. Overall study context: Functional T-cell assays on two HPV16-positive patients' cells defined candidate HPV-specific clones and common TCR motifs.

The germline gives CDR1 SGHAT, CDR2 FQNNGV. V was shortened by 1 base and J by 8 bases, with 14 bases between the two germline ends. The CDR3 runs to 14 residues. Generated by immunoSEQ multiplex PCR, the TCRdb table keeps only in-frame clones and is missing some. The top ten hold roughly 15% of the sample, which has around 6,600 clones, around 77% seen once. On this clone itself: No antigen is known for it.

Overall study findings and caveats: Functional assays defining HPV-specific T cells used only a couple of HPV16-positive patients. Candidate HPV-specific clones and E7-related TCR motifs grew in tumor during treatment.

The rearrangement uses TRBV11-2 and TRBJ1-2; possible D gene TRBD1, 6 bases. Sampling was conducted from a patient who underwent chemoradiotherapy. This sequence originates from a human donor with HPV-associated anogenital cancer. The CDR3 spells CASSLAQGLGGYTF. CDR3 DNA sequence: TGTGCCAGCAGCTTAGCACAGGGCTTAGGGGGCTACACCTTC.